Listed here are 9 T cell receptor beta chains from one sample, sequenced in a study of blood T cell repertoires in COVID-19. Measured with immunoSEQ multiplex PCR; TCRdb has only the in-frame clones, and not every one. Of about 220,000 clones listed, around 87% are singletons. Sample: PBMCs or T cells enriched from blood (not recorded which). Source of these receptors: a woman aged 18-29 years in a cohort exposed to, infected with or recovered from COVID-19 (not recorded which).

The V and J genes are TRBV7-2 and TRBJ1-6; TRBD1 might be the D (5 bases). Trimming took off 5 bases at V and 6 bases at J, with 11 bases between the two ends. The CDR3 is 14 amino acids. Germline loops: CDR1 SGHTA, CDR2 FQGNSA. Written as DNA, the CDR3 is TGTGCCAGCAGCCTAGACAGCAGTAATTCACCCCTCCACTTT. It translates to CASSLDSSNSPLHF.

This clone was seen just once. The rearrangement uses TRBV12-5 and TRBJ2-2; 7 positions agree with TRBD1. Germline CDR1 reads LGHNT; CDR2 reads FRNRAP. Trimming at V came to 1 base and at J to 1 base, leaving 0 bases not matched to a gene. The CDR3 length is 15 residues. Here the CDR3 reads CASGLGTGNTGELFF. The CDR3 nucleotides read TGTGCTAGTGGTTTGGGGACAGGGAACACCGGGGAGCTGTTTTTT.

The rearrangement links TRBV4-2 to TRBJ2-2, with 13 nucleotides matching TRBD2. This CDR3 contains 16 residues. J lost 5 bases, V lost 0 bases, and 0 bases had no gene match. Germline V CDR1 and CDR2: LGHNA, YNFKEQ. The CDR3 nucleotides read TGTGCCAGCAGCCAAGAACTAGCGGGGGGGACCGGGGAGCTGTTTTTT. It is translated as CASSQELAGGTGELFF.

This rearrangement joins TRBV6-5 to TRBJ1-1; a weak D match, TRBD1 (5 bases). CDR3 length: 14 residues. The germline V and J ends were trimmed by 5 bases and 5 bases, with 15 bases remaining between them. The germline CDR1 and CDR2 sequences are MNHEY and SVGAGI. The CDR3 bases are TGTGCCAGCAGTACCCTGGGGGGAAGGACTGAAGCTTTCTTT. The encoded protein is CASSTLGGRTEAFF.

Here the CDR3 reads CASSLGTSPYNEQFF. The CDR3 nucleotides are TGTGCCAGCAGCTTAGGGACTAGCCCTTACAATGAGCAGTTCTTC. The chain uses TRBV7-3 and TRBJ2-1, with 9 bases lining up with TRBD2. Losses at the gene ends were 2 bases for V and 4 bases for J; bases not matched to a gene: 3. The CDR3 is 15 amino acids. The germline V gene encodes CDR1 SGHTA and CDR2 FQGTGA.

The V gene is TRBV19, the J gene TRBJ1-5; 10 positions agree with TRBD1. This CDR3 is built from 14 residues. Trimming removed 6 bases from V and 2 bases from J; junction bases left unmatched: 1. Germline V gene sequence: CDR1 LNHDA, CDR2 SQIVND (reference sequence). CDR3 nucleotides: TGTGCCAGTAGGGGACAGGGGCGCAATCAGCCCCAGCATTTT. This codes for CASRGQGRNQPQHF. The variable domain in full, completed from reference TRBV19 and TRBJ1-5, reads DGGITQSPKYLFRKEGQNVTLSCEQNLNHDAMYWYRQDPGQGLRLIYYSQIVNDFQKGDIAEGYSVSREKKESFPLTVTSAQKNPTAFYLCASRGQGRNQPQHFGDGTRLSIL.

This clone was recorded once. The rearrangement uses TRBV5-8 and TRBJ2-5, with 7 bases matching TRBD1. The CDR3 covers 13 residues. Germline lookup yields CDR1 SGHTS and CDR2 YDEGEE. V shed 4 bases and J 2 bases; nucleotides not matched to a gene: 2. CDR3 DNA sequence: TGTGCCAGCAGCAGGGGACAGCAAGAGACCCAGTACTTC. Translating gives CASSRGQQETQYF.

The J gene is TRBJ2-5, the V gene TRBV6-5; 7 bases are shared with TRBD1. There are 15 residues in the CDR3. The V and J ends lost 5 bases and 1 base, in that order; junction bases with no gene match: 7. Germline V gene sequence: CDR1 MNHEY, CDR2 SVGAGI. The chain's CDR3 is CASSTRHRGQETQYF. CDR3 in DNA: TGTGCCAGCAGTACTAGGCACAGGGGCCAAGAGACCCAGTACTTC.

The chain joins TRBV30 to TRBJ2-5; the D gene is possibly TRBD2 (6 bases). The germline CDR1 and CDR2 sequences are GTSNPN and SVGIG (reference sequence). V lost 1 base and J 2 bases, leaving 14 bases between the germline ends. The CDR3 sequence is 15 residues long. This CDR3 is CAWSGKIAEQETQYF. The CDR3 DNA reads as TGTGCCTGGAGTGGGAAGATAGCGGAACAAGAGACCCAGTACTTC.